This entry lists 19 T cell receptor beta chains sequenced from one sample in a study of blood T cells in healthy people across ages. Through a sample-barcoded 5' primer and a J-beta primer mix, a second PCR was run for roughly 6 to 11 cycles. TCRdb recomputed calls from the 5' RACE reads with MiXCR, one row per CDR3 protein. The repertoire holds more than 1,000,000 distinct CDR3 sequences, with about 25% as singletons. These data were also filed under a second study, of T cells of mothers and their children.

The sample was blood. Source of these receptors: a girl aged 2 to 9 in good health.

This clonotype showed up just a few times. V and J are TRBV19 and TRBJ2-7; 7 bases map to TRBD1. Germline V gene data show CDR1 as LNHDA and CDR2 as SQIVND (reference sequence). The J segment lost 5 bases and the V segment lost 4 bases, leaving 8 bases of the junction unmatched. CDR3 length: 14 residues. Written as DNA, the CDR3 is TGTGCCAGTAGTACGTTCACAGGGGACCACGAGCAGTACTTC. Residues: CASSTFTGDHEQYF.

In its sample, this clonotype was seen a few times. The chain has TRBV6-2 or TRBV6-3 and TRBJ1-5; D might be TRBD1 (5 bases). Germline V CDR1 and CDR2: MNHEY, SVGEGT. The CDR3 spans 17 residues. V dropped 8 bases and J dropped 5 bases, with 25 bases sitting between them. Written as DNA, the CDR3 is TGTGCCAGCGTTTCCCTCTCAACCAGGGAATGGTATCAGCCCCAGCATTTT. It codes for CASVSLSTREWYQPQHF.

V usage is TRBV4-3 and J usage is TRBJ1-3; D is undetermined. V lost 0 bases, J lost 4 bases, and 13 bases lay in between. Germline values: CDR1 LGHNA, CDR2 YSLEER. This CDR3 region has 16 residues. CDR3 nucleotides: TGCGCCAGCAGCCAAGAGTATGGTAACCCCGGAAACACCATATATTTT. Amino acid sequence: CASSQEYGNPGNTIYF.

The rearrangement joins TRBV6-2 or TRBV6-3 to TRBJ2-5, with TRBD2 matching 13 bases. Germline V CDR1 and CDR2: MNHEY, SVGEGT. The CDR3 contains 15 residues. After removal of 7 bases from V and 5 bases from J, the junction contained 7 bases not matched to a gene. CDR3 bases: TGTGCCAGCACCGAAGGACTAGCGGGGGTTGAGACCCAGTACTTC. Translating it yields CASTEGLAGVETQYF.

This clonotype was recorded a few times. The chain is built from TRBV12-5 and TRBJ1-5; 8 nucleotides agree with TRBD1. The CDR3 consists of 16 residues. CDR1 and CDR2 (germline): LGHNT, FRNRAP. Unmatched junction bases numbered 8, after V lost 6 bases and J lost 1 base. In nucleotides, the CDR3 is TGTGCTAGTGGCCCCCCGGACAGGGTCAGCAATCAGCCCCAGCATTTT. This encodes CASGPPDRVSNQPQHF.

This chain joins TRBV2 and TRBJ1-4; 7 bases fit TRBD1. The ends lost 6 bases at V and 4 bases at J; junction bases unmatched: 5. The germline gives CDR1 SNHLY, CDR2 FYNNEI. The CDR3 runs 14 residues. CDR3 loop: CASRLTGINEKLFF. The CDR3 coding sequence is TGTGCCAGCAGACTGACAGGGATTAATGAAAAACTGTTTTTT. Complete variable domain (other parts from reference TRBV2 and TRBJ1-4): EPEVTQTPSHQVTQMGQEVILRCVPISNHLYFYWYRQILGQKVEFLVSFYNNEISEKSEIFDDQFSVERPDGSNFTLKIRSTKLEDSAMYFCASRLTGINEKLFFGSGTQLSVL.

The chain links TRBV29-1 to TRBJ2-5; D may correspond to TRBD1 or TRBD2 (6 bases each). Germline V CDR1 and CDR2: SQVTM, ANQGSEA. This CDR3 contains 13 residues. The germline V and J ends were trimmed by 5 bases and 3 bases, with 13 bases remaining between them. In nucleotides, the CDR3 is TGCAGCGTTCACAGGGCGGGGAAAGAGACCCAGTACTTC. Its protein product is CSVHRAGKETQYF.

This clonotype showed up just a few times. The rearrangement joins TRBV10-3 to TRBJ2-2; a weak D match, TRBD2 (6 bases). The CDR3 length is 17 residues. V lost 4 bases and J 2 bases, leaving 17 bases between the germline ends. CDR1 is ENHRY, CDR2 SYGVKD, per germline. The CDR3 reads CAISGRALELNTGELFF. The CDR3 DNA reads TGTGCCATCAGTGGGAGGGCCCTGGAACTAAACACCGGGGAGCTGTTTTTT.

This clonotype has a handful of counts. The chain combines TRBV14 with TRBJ2-3; D is undetermined. This CDR3 spans 13 amino acids. Germline CDR1 SGHDN, CDR2 FVKESK. With 1 base removed from V and 2 bases from J, the gap between germline ends came to 4 bases. The DNA of the CDR3 is TGTGCCAGCAGCCAAGGGGTCACAGATACGCAGTATTTT. Translating gives CASSQGVTDTQYF.

CDR3 nucleotides: TGTGCCAGCAGCAGTAGCGGGGCGTACCAAGAGACCCAGTACTTC. It encodes CASSSSGAYQETQYF. This chain joins TRBV9 and TRBJ2-5; the match to TRBD2 covers 8 bases. Losses at the gene ends were 4 bases for V and 0 bases for J; bases not matched to a gene: 5. CDR1 and CDR2 from the germline V gene are SGDLS and YYNGEE. There are 15 residues in the CDR3.

In this sample, this clonotype turned up a few times. The genes are TRBV5-1 and TRBJ1-4; tentatively, D is TRBD1 (5 bases). V dropped 7 bases and J dropped 6 bases, with 16 bases sitting between them. CDR3 size: 14 residues. The V gene's germline CDR1 is SGHRS and CDR2 YFSETQ. CDR3 coding DNA: TGCGCCAGCGGCGCCTGGGGGGAGGATGAAAAACTGTTTTTT. The encoded protein is CASGAWGEDEKLFF.

J is TRBJ1-2 and V is TRBV27, with TRBD1 matching 7 bases. The length of the CDR3 is 15 residues. With V trimmed by 6 bases and J by 6 bases, 13 bases remained unmatched. The germline CDR1 and CDR2 sequences are MNHEY and SMNVEV (reference sequence). CDR3 in DNA: TGTGCCAGCAGCCCCGGCAGGGGGAGGTATGATGGCTACACCTTC. As protein: CASSPGRGRYDGYTF.

This clonotype was seen more than once but under ten times. This chain joins TRBV29-1 and TRBJ1-3, with D unclear. The CDR3 totals 16 residues. Per germline, CDR1 SQVTM and CDR2 ANQGSEA. Trimming took 5 bases from V and 2 from J, leaving 19 bases between them. In DNA form, the CDR3 reads TGCAGCGTTCAACGCCGGCTCGAAGTGGCTGGAAACACCATATATTTT. It specifies CSVQRRLEVAGNTIYF.

The chain recombines TRBV5-1 with TRBJ2-7; perhaps TRBD2 as D (6 bases). V dropped 0 bases and J dropped 2 bases, with 12 bases sitting between them. Germline CDR1 reads SGHRS; CDR2 reads YFSETQ. The CDR3 runs 15 residues. CDR3 sequence: CASSLGWDSAYEQYF. CDR3 DNA: TGCGCCAGCAGCTTGGGTTGGGACTCGGCCTACGAGCAGTACTTC.

The count of this clonotype is one. The chain has TRBV4-1 and TRBJ2-1; D might be TRBD1 or TRBD2, each matching 5 bases. V was cut by 1 base and J by 5 bases, with 12 bases left in between. Germline CDR1 reads MGHRA; CDR2 reads YSYEKL. The CDR3 consists of 15 residues. CDR3 sequence: CASSQVQGPDNEQFF. For the CDR3, the DNA is TGCGCCAGCAGCCAAGTTCAGGGACCCGACAATGAGCAGTTCTTC.

This clonotype was seen only a few times. The chain recombines TRBV5-4 with TRBJ2-2; 15 bases fit TRBD2. CDR3 length: 16 amino acids. CDR1 SGHNT and CDR2 YYREEE come from the germline V gene (reference sequence). J was trimmed by 6 bases and V by 3 bases; bases with no gene match: 3. The CDR3 nucleotides read TGTGCCAGCAGCTCGGGACTAGCGGGAGGACCCGGGGAGCTGTTTTTT. Protein sequence: CASSSGLAGGPGELFF.

V is TRBV6-1 and J is TRBJ1-2; weak D call: TRBD1 (5 bases). Germline CDR1 reads MNHNS; CDR2 reads SASEGT. This CDR3 spans 16 amino acids. V gave up 8 bases and J gave up 0 bases, with 19 bases separating them. CDR3 DNA sequence: TGTGCCAGCGGGGGGGGTCCCGAGTTAGCTAACTATGGCTACACCTTC. This encodes CASGGGPELANYGYTF.

This clonotype was counted a few times. The chain carries TRBV2 and TRBJ2-5; 8 nucleotides line up with TRBD1. The DNA end is a closer match to TRBJ2-7, so the J assignment may be wrong. CDR1 is SNHLY and CDR2 is FYNNEI in the germline V gene. The CDR3 runs to 15 residues. Here the CDR3 DNA reads TGTGCCAGCAGGGAGGACAGGGTCTGGTCCTACGAGCAGTACTTC. Protein sequence: CASREDRVWSYEQYF.

This clonotype has only a few counts. The gene calls are TRBV11-1 and TRBJ2-5, with D possibly matching TRBD1 (5 bases). The J call may be in error: the DNA end matches TRBJ2-1 better. Germline CDR1 SGHAT, CDR2 FQDESV (reference sequence). The CDR3 totals 13 residues. The CDR3 DNA is TGTGCCAGCAGCTTGTCTGGGGCGGATGAGCAGTTCTTC. As protein: CASSLSGADEQFF.